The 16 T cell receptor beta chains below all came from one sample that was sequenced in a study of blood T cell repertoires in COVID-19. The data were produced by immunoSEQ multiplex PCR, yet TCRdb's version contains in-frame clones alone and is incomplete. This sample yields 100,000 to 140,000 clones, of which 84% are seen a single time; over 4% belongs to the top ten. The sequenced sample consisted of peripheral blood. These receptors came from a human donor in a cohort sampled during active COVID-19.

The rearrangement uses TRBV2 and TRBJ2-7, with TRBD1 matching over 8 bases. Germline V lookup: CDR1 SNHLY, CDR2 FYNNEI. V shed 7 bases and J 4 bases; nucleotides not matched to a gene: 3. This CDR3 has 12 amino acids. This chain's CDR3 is CASTRQGYEQYV. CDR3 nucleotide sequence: TGTGCCAGCACTAGACAGGGGTACGAGCAGTACGTC.

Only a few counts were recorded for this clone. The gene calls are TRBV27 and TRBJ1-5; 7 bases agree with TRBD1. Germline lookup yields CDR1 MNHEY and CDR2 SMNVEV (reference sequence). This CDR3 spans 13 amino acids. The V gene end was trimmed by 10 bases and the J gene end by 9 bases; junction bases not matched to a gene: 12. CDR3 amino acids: CATKGGQVGPQHF. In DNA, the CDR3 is TGTGCCACGAAAGGGGGCCAGGTCGGGCCCCAGCATTTT.

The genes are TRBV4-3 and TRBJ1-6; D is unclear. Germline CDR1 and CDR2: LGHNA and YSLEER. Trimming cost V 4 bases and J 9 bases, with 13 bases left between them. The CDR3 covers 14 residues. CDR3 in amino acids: CASSPPGRASPLHF. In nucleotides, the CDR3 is TGCGCCAGCAGCCCCCCGGGGAGGGCTTCACCCCTCCACTTT.

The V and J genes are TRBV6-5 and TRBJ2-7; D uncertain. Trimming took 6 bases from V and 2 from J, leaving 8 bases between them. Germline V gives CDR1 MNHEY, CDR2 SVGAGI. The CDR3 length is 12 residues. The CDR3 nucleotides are TGTGCCAGCAGGAGGAGCGCCTACGAGCAGTACGTC. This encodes CASRRSAYEQYV.

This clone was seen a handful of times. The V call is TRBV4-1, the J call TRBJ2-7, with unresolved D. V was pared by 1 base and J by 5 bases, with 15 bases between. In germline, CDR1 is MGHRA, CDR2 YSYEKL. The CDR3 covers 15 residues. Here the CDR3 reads CASSQALEYVDEQYF. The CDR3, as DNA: TGCGCCAGCAGCCAAGCCCTAGAGTACGTCGACGAGCAGTACTTC.

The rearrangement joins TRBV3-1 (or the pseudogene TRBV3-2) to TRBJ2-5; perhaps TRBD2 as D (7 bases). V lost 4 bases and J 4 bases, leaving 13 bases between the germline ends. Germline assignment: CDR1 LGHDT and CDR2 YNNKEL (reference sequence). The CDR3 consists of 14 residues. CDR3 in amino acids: CASSRSGGTETQYF. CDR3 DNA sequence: TGTGCCAGCAGCCGTTCGGGGGGCACAGAGACCCAGTACTTC.

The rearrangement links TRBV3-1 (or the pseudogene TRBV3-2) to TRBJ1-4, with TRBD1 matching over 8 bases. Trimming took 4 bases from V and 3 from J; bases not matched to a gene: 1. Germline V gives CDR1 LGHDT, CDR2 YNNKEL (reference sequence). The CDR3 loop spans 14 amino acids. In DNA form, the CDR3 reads TGTGCCAGCAGCCCAGGGGGCCCTAATGAAAAACTGTTTTTT. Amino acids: CASSPGGPNEKLFF.

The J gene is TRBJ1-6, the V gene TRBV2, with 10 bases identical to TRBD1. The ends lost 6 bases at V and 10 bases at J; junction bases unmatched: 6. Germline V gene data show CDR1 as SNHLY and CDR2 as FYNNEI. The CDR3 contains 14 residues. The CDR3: CASSRDRGTSPLHF. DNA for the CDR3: TGTGCCAGCAGCAGGGACAGGGGAACCTCACCCCTCCACTTT.

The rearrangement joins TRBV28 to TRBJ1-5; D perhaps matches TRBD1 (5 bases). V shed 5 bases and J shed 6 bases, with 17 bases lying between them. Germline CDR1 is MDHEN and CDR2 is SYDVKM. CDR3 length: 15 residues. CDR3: CASSLPEAGRQPQHF. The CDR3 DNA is TGTGCCAGCAGTCTACCCGAGGCAGGGCGTCAGCCCCAGCATTTT.

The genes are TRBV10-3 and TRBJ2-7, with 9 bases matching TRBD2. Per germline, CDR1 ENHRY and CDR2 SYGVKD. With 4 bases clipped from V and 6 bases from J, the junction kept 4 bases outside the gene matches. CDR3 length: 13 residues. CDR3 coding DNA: TGTGCCATCAGTGGCAGCGGGGGGCGCGAGCAGTACGTC. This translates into CAISGSGGREQYV.

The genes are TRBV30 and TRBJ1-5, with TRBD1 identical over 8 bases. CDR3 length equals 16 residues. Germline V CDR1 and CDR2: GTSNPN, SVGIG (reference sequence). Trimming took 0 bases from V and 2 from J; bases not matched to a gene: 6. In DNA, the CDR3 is TGTGCCTGGAGTGTACTCCAGGGGGCGGGCAATCAGCCCCAGCATTTT. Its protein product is CAWSVLQGAGNQPQHF.

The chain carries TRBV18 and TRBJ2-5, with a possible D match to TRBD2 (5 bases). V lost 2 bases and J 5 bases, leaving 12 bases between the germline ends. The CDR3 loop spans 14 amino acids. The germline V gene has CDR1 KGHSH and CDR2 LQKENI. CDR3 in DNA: TGTGCCAGCTCACCAACTAGATATGGGGAGACCCAGTACTTC. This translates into CASSPTRYGETQYF.

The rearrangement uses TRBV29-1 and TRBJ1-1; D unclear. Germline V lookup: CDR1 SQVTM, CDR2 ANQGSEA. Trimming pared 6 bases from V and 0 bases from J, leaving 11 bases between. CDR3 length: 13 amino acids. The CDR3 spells CSVKLIMNTEAFF. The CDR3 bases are TGCAGCGTCAAACTCATCATGAACACTGAAGCTTTCTTT.

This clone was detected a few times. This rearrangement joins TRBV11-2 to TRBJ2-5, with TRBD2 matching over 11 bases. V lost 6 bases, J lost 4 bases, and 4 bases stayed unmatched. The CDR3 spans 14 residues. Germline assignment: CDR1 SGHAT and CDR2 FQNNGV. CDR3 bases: TGTGCCAGCAGGCCCGGACTAGCGGGAGAGACCCAGTACTTC. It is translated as CASRPGLAGETQYF.

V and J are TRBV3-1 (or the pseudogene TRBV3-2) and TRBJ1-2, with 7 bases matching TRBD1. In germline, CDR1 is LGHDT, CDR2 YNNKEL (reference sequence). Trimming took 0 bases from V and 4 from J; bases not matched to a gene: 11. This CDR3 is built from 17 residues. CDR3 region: CASSQDWGQHGGYGYTF. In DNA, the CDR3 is TGTGCCAGCAGCCAAGATTGGGGACAGCATGGTGGCTATGGCTACACCTTC.

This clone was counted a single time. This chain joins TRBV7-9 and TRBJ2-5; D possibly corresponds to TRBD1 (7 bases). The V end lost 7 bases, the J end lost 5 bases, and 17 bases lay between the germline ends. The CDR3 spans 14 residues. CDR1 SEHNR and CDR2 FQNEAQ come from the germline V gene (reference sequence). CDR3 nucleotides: TGTGCCAGCACCAAGACAGGGAGGATGGAGACCCAGTACTTC. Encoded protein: CASTKTGRMETQYF. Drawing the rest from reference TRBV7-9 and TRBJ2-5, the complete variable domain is DTGVSQNPRHKITKRGQNVTFRCDPISEHNRLYWYRQTLGQGPEFLTYFQNEAQLEKSRLLSDRFSAERPKGSFSTLEIQRTEQGDSAMYLCASTKTGRMETQYFGPGTRLLVL.